What follows is one T cell receptor beta chain and its context. This clone was seen once. The target of this receptor is not known. It has no much larger one-base neighbor in the sample; base qualities were not kept. The collaborating institutions used their own protocols to collect whole blood in K2EDTA tubes. For TCRbeta analysis, collaborators shipped samples as frozen whole blood, isolated PBMCs, or DNA extracted from either of those sample types. The data were obtained in a study of blood T cell repertoires in COVID-19 (TCRdb year 2020). Broadly, across the study: Samples from collaborators originated in the United States, Italy and Spain and spanned both the acute and convalescent phases of COVID-19. The repertoires were made available in a free public database intended to serve as a resource for research on the immune response to SARS-CoV-2. Samples were obtained from the ongoing ImmuneRACE study (first 160 participants) and from over 1,000 subjects provided by 6 global collaborators. Nearly every sample came with metadata listing a de-identified subject ID, COVID-19 status, age in years and sex. Where available, HLA class I and class II types were obtained from metadata supplied by the sample provider rather than from assay-based typing. The prospective study material was composed of cDNA or gDNA derived from T cells, B-cell-depleted T cells, or PBMCs. The dataset comprised deeply sampled blood TCRbeta repertoires from subjects exposed to, actively infected with, or recovered from COVID-19. General conclusions and limits of the study: The quantity of clinical and demographic metadata differed by source and by participant and was supplied without curation.

TCRbeta CDR3 regions were amplified from genomic DNA using the immunoSEQ Assay, a bias-controlled multiplex PCR. The paper's processing steps were these. Nucleated cell counts per sample were estimated from amplification of reference gene primers within the assay. To quantify the absolute abundance of each unique TCRbeta CDR3 rearrangement, sequence reads were collapsed and filtered. For each sample, productive Simpson clonality was calculated by taking the square root of Simpson's diversity index across productive rearrangements. In its TCRdb copy, this immuneACCESS table keeps in-frame sequences only and misses some clones. Where compared with another copy, unresolved V genes explain less than half of these, and the others have no known cause. The V and J calls and clone size come from that table; D and trimming were worked out from the DNA. Within this sample are 35,000 to 45,000 clones, with around 83% of them counted one time only. More than 50% of the sample rests with the top ten.

Sequences SGHDN (CDR1) and FVKESK (CDR2) are obtained from the germline V gene. The V end loses 2 bases and the J end loses 8 bases, and a stretch of 10 bases separates them. The CDR3 holds 13 amino acids from the cysteine to the phenylalanine. Only CDR3 DNA is held: 39 bases, read in frame from base 1. Material for sequencing was peripheral blood. The source of this sequence is a man in his 70s with acute or convalescent COVID-19. This chain joins TRBV14 to TRBJ1-5; a weak D assignment points to TRBD1 (5 bases agree). The CDR3 is CASSQSGDEPQHF. The DNA reads TGTGCCAGCAGCCAATCGGGGGACGAGCCCCAGCATTTT.